This T cell receptor beta chain originates from a study of shared clonotypes between healthy human individuals. Regarding the study as a whole: Among donors, the sharing of clonotypes was expected to be influenced by sequencing depth. Specimens sampled were limited to blood, with tissue repertoires likely differing.

Germline V CDR1 and CDR2: SGHDT, YYEEEE. The CDR3 covers 12 residues. V was pared by 1 base and J by 1 base, with 3 bases between. Positive CCR7 selection of CD45RO-negative cells yielded the naive CD8 cells, and terminally differentiated effector memory CD45RA+ cells were excluded. Libraries were prepared by immunoSEQ multiplex PCR; TCRdb keeps only in-frame clonotypes and omits some of them. The sample consists of 550,000 to 650,000 clones, roughly 96% of them appearing once. This clone was seen a few times. Its antigen is still unknown. This chain uses TRBV5-6 with TRBJ2-7; D is uncertain. The sample taken for sequencing was naive CD8+ T cells sorted from blood. The clonotype was recovered from a woman aged 25 to 39 in good health. The CDR3 protein is CASSLWSYEQYF. For the CDR3, the DNA is TGTGCCAGCAGCTTGTGGTCCTACGAGCAGTACTTC.